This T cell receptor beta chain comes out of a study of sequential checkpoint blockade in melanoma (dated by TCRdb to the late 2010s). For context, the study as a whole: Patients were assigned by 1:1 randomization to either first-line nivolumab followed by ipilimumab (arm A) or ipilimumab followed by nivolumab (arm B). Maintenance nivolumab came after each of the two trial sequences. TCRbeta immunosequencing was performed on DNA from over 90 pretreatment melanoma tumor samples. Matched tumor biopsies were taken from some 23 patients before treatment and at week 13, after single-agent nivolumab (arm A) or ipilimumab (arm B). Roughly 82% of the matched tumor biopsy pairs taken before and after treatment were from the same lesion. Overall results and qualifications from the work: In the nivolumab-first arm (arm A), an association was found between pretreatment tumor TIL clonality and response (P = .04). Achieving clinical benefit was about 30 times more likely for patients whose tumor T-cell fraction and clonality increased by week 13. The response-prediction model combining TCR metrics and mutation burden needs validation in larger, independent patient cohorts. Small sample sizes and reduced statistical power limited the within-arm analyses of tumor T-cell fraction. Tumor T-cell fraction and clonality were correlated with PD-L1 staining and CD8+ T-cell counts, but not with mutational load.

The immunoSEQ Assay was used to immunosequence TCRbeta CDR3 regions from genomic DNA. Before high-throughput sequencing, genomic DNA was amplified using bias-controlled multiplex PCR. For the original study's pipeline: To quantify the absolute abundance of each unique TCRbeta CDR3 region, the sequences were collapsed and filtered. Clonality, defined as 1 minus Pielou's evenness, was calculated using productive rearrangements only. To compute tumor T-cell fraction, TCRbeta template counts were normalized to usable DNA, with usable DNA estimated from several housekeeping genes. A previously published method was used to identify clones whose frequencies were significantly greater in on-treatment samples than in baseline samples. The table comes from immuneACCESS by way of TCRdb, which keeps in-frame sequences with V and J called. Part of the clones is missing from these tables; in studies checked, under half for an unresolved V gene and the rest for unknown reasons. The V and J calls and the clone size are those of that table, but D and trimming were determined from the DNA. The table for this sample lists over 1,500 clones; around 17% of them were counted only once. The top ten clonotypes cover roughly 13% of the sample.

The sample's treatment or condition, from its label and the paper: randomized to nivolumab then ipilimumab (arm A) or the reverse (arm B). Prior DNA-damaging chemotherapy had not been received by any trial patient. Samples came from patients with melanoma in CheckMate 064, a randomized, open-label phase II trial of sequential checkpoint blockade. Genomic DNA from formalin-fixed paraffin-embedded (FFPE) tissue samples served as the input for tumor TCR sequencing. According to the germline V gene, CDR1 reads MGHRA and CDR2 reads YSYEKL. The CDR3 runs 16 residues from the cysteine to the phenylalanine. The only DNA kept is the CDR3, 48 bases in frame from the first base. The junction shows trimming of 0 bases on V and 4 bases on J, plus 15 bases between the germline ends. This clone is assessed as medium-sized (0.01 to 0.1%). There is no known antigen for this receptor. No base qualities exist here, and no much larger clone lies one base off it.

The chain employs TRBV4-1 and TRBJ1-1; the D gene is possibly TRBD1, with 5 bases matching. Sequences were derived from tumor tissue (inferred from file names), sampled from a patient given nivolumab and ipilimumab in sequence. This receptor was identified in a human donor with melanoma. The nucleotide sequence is TGCGCCAGCAGCCAAGATTTCGCGACCGGGACCACTGAAGCTTTCTTT. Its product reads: CASSQDFATGTTEAFF.